This T cell receptor beta chain originates from a study of blood T cells in healthy people across ages. Findings of the study overall: PBMCs that were unsorted prevented a conclusive naive versus antigen-experienced comparison.

This CDR3 is 15 amino acids long. Germline V lookup: CDR1 MNHEY, CDR2 SMNVEV (reference sequence). Trimming took 5 bases from V and 9 from J, leaving 20 bases between them. This clonotype was counted a few times. Its antigen is not identified. Primers used in a second PCR of roughly 6 to 11 cycles were a sample-barcoded 5' primer and a J-beta primer mix. Each cDNA molecule received a tag from a template-switch adaptor that had 12 random nucleotides. TCRdb independently ran MiXCR on the 5' RACE reads; one entry per CDR3 protein. In the table there are about 1 million distinct CDR3 sequences, more than 40% of which are singletons.

Sequencing was performed on blood. The chain has TRBV27 and TRBJ2-1; D uncertain. The origin of this receptor is an older woman in good health. The CDR3 nucleotides read TGTGCCAGCAGTATAATCAGAGGTACTACAACTGAGCAGTTCTTC. Its protein is CASSIIRGTTTEQFF.